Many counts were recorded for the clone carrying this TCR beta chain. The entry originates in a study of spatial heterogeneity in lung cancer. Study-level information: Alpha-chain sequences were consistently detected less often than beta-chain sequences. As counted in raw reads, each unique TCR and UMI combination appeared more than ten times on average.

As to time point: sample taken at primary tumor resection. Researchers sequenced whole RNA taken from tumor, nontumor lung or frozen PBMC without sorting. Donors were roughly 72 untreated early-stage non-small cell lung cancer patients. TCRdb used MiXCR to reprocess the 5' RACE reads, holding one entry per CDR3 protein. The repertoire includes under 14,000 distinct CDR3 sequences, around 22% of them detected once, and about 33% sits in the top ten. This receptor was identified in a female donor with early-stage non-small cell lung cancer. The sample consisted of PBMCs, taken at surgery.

This chain's CDR3 is CSAPSGRDGLDRFF. Here the CDR3 DNA reads TGCAGTGCTCCTAGCGGGAGGGACGGTCTGGATAGGTTCTTC. V gene TRBV20-1 combines with J gene TRBJ2-1, with TRBD2 matching 12 bases. The trim removed 5 bases at V and 15 bases at J, leaving 14 bases unmatched. The CDR3 is made up of 14 amino acids. Germline lookup yields CDR1 DFQATT and CDR2 SNEGSKA (reference sequence).